Listed here are 7 T cell receptor beta chains from one sample, sequenced in a study of shared clonotypes between healthy human individuals (dated by TCRdb to about 2020). Preparation of the library involved the immunoSEQ multiplex PCR assay. Drawn from immuneACCESS, this table holds only the in-frame rearrangements with V and J called that TCRdb kept. Clones are partly lost; checked studies trace under half to an unresolved V gene and leave the rest unexplained. For this sample there are approximately 2.1 million clones; 85% to 95% appear just once. The top ten constitute 0.39% of the sample. The sequencing sample was made of naive CD4+ T cells from PBMCs. The sample's cell subset or site label is to be understood as: CD45RA+ positively selected. These receptor sequences come from a man aged 18 to 29 in good health. Some clones in this sample may be carry-over from other donors' samples.

On this clone: Other DNA sequences in this specimen translate into the identical CDR3. This chain joins TRBV28 and TRBJ1-2; 8 positions match TRBD1. In germline, CDR1 is MDHEN, CDR2 SYDVKM. The CDR3 extends over 15 amino acids. The trim removed 6 bases at V and 0 bases at J, leaving 6 bases unmatched. The CDR3 protein is CASRTTGGANYGYTF. As DNA, the CDR3 is TGTGCCAGCAGGACAACAGGGGGAGCTAACTATGGCTACACCTTC.

The CDR3 nucleotides are TGTGCCAGCAGCCGGGACTTTACTGAAGCTTTCTTT. Amino acids: CASSRDFTEAFF. V and J are TRBV5-6 and TRBJ1-1; TRBD1 might be the D (5 bases). The V and J ends lost 4 bases and 5 bases respectively, with 9 bases between them. This CDR3 is built from 12 residues. Germline V CDR1 and CDR2: SGHDT, YYEEEE.

This chain joins TRBV10-3 and TRBJ2-1, with a tentative D call TRBD2 (6 bases). Germline-derived CDR1 and CDR2 are ENHRY and SYGVKD. V was cut by 10 bases and J by 6 bases, with 16 bases left in between. The CDR3 spans 13 residues. The DNA of the CDR3 is TGTGCCACCATCGGGGGATTCTTCAATGAGCAGTTCTTC. It yields the protein CATIGGFFNEQFF.

The chain joins TRBV10-1 to TRBJ2-1; 10 nucleotides align to TRBD2. Trimming at V came to 6 bases and at J to 6 bases, leaving 11 bases not matched to a gene. The germline V gene has CDR1 WNHNN and CDR2 SYGVQD (reference sequence). This CDR3 contains 16 residues. The CDR3: CASSRITSGILNEQFF. Here the CDR3 DNA reads TGCGCCAGCAGCCGCATTACTAGCGGGATCCTCAATGAGCAGTTCTTC.

V and J are TRBV9 and TRBJ1-2; D ambiguous. Germline V gene sequence: CDR1 SGDLS, CDR2 YYNGEE. The CDR3 loop spans 14 amino acids. V was cut by 4 bases and J by 3 bases, with 13 bases left in between. CDR3 sequence reads: CASSPDRHHYGYTF. The CDR3 DNA is TGTGCCAGCAGCCCCGACCGACATCACTATGGCTACACCTTC.

This chain joins TRBV28 and TRBJ1-1, with a possible D match to TRBD1 (6 bases). The CDR3 is made up of 15 amino acids. Per the germline V gene, CDR1 is MDHEN and CDR2 is SYDVKM. V was pared by 4 bases and J by 2 bases, with 14 bases between. The CDR3 region has the DNA TGTGCCAGCAGTTCCCCTAGGGGGGCTAACACTGAAGCTTTCTTT. Protein sequence: CASSSPRGANTEAFF.

The rearrangement links TRBV6-5 to TRBJ2-7, with D possibly TRBD1 on 7 matching bases. The V end lost 7 bases, the J end lost 6 bases, and 19 bases lay between the germline ends. This CDR3 comprises 14 residues. Germline V gene sequence: CDR1 MNHEY, CDR2 SVGAGI. DNA of the CDR3: TGTGCCAGCAACCCAATTAGCAGGGGGGTCGAGCAGTACTTC. This sequence encodes CASNPISRGVEQYF.